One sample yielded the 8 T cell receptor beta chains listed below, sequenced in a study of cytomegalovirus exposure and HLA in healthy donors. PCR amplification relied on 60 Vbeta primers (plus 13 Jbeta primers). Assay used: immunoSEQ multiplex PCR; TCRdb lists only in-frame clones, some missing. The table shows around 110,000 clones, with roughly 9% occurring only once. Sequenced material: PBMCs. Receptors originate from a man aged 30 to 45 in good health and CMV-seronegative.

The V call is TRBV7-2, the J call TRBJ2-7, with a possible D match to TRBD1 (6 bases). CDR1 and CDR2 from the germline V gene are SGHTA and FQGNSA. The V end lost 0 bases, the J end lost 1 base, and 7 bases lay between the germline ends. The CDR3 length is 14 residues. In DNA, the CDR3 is TGTGCCAGCAGCTTAGCCGACAGGTCCTACGAGCAGTACTTC. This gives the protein CASSLADRSYEQYF.

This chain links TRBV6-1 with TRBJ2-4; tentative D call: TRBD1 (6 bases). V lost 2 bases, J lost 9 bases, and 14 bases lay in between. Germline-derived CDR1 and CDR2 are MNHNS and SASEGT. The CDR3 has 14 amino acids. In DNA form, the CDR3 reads TGTGCCAGCAGTGAAAGGGAGACAGGCGGCATTCAGTACTTC. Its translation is CASSERETGGIQYF.

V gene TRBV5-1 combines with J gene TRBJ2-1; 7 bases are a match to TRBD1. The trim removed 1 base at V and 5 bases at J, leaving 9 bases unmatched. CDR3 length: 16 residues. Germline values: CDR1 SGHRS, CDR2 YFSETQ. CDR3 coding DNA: TGCGCCAGCAGCTTGCGAGGGGGCTTTGAGGACAATGAGCAGTTCTTC. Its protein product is CASSLRGGFEDNEQFF.

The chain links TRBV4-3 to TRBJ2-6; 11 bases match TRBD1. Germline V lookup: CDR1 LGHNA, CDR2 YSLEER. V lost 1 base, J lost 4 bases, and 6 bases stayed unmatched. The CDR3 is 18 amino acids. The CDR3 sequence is CASSQGTGGLDGANVLTF. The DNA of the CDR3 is TGCGCCAGCAGCCAAGGGACAGGGGGCTTAGACGGGGCCAACGTCCTGACTTTC.

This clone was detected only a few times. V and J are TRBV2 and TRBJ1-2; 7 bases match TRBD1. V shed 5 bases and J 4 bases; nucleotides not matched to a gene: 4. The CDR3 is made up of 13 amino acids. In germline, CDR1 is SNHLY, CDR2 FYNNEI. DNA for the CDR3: TGTGCCAGCAGTCCGGGACAGACCTATGGCTACACCTTC. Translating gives CASSPGQTYGYTF.

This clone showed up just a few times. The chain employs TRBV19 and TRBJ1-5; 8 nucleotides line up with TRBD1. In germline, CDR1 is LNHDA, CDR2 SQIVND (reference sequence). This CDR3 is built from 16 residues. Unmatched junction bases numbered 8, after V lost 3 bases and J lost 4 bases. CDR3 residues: CASSILGQGGNQPQHF. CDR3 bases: TGTGCCAGTAGTATCCTAGGACAGGGAGGTAATCAGCCCCAGCATTTT.

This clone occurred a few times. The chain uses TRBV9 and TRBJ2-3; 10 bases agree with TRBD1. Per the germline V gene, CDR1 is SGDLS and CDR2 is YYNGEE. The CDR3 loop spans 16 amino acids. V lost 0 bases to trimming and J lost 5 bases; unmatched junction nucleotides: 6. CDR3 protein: CASSVVGTGVGDTQYF. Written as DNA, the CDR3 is TGTGCCAGCAGCGTAGTAGGGACAGGGGTAGGAGATACGCAGTATTTT.

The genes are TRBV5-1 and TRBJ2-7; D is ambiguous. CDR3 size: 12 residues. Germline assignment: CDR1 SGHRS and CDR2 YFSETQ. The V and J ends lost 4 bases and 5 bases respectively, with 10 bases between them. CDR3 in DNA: TGCGCCAGCAGCGCCAGTATCCACGAGCAGTACTTC. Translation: CASSASIHEQYF.